One and the same sample provided the 29 T cell receptor beta chains below, sequenced in a study of regulatory T cells in long-lasting Graves disease. Time point in this sample: newly diagnosed GD, antithyroid drugs for less than 3 months. PBMCs provided the RNA from which the TCR library was made. TCR beta libraries were built with iRepertoire HTBI primers and Arm-PCR of CDR3 regions. One entry per CDR3 protein results from TCRdb running MiXCR on the multiplex PCR reads. Among 350,000 to 500,000 distinct CDR3 sequences, around 13% were seen once, and the ten largest hold roughly a sixth. These sequences were also reported in another study, on T cells in Graves' hyperthyroidism and ophthalmopathy.

The sequenced sample was peripheral blood mononuclear cells (PBMCs), obtained at new diagnosis, from a patient treated with antithyroid drugs. All receptors derive from a woman in her fifties or sixties with Graves disease.

This clonotype was counted ten times or more. The rearrangement uses TRBV9 and TRBJ2-7, with 9 nucleotides matching TRBD2. CDR1 is SGDLS and CDR2 is YYNGEE in the germline V gene. J was trimmed by 0 bases and V by 3 bases; bases with no gene match: 1. The CDR3 is made up of 14 amino acids. CDR3 sequence (DNA): TGTGCCAGCAGCGGTAGCGGGAGCTCCTACGAGCAGTACTTC. Translating gives CASSGSGSSYEQYF. The full variable domain, its missing parts supplied by reference TRBV9 and TRBJ2-7, is DSGVTQTPKHLITATGQRVTLRCSPRSGDLSVYWYQQSLDQGLQFLIQYYNGEERAKGNILERFSAQQFPDLHSELNLSSLELGDSALYFCASSGSGSSYEQYFGPGTRLTVT.

This clonotype was counted at least ten times. The J gene is TRBJ2-1, the V gene TRBV14, with D possibly called TRBD1 or TRBD2 (5 bases each). With 0 bases removed from V and 0 bases from J, the gap between germline ends came to 15 bases. Per the germline V gene, CDR1 is SGHDN and CDR2 is FVKESK. The CDR3 length is 18 residues. The CDR3 loop is CASSQDGGGWVSYNEQFF. CDR3 nucleotide sequence: TGTGCCAGCAGCCAAGATGGGGGTGGGTGGGTCTCCTACAATGAGCAGTTCTTC.

The genes are TRBV28 and TRBJ2-7; 9 bases line up with TRBD1. Germline V gene sequence: CDR1 MDHEN, CDR2 SYDVKM. The trim removed 6 bases at V and 6 bases at J, leaving 12 bases unmatched. This CDR3 is 15 amino acids long. CDR3 nucleotide sequence: TGTGCCAGCAGCGTCCCGGGACAGGGATCGGGCGAGCAGTACTTC. It translates to CASSVPGQGSGEQYF.

This sequence joins TRBV20-1 and TRBJ2-1; 8 bases match TRBD2. CDR1 and CDR2 (germline): DFQATT, SNEGSKA (reference sequence). CDR3 length: 13 amino acids. V dropped 2 bases and J dropped 3; count of bases not matched to a gene: 0. The CDR3 coding sequence is TGCAGTGCTAGACTAGCGGGCTACAATGAGCAGTTCTTC. Protein sequence: CSARLAGYNEQFF.

This clonotype was detected ten times or more. The V gene is TRBV6-5, the J gene TRBJ2-7, with 12 positions matching TRBD1. The CDR3 consists of 15 residues. After removal of 2 bases from V and 6 bases from J, the junction contained 5 bases not matched to a gene. CDR1 is MNHEY, CDR2 SVGAGI, per germline. Here the CDR3 DNA reads TGTGCCAGCAGTTACCGCGGGACAGGGGGCAGCGAGCAGTACTTC. This sequence encodes CASSYRGTGGSEQYF.

The chain is built from TRBV10-2 and TRBJ2-1; 8 bases align to TRBD2. This CDR3 has 15 amino acids. With 3 bases clipped from V and 6 bases from J, the junction kept 7 bases outside the gene matches. Per germline, CDR1 WSHSY and CDR2 SAAADI. CDR3 nucleotide sequence: TGCGCCAGCAGTGACCCCGCGACTAGCGCCAATGAGCAGTTCTTC. Translation gives CASSDPATSANEQFF.

The rearrangement joins TRBV18 to TRBJ2-1; D gene unclear. The germline V and J ends were trimmed by 2 bases and 10 bases, with 12 bases remaining between them. The CDR3 has 13 residues. Germline lookup yields CDR1 KGHSH and CDR2 LQKENI. CDR3 DNA sequence: TGTGCCAGCTCACCAGGGGTTGGCAACGAGCAGTTCTTC. Translation gives CASSPGVGNEQFF.

This clonotype was counted at least ten times. The V call is TRBV28, the J call TRBJ2-3, with unresolved D. Germline V gene sequence: CDR1 MDHEN, CDR2 SYDVKM. CDR3 size: 13 residues. V lost 6 bases and J 0 bases, leaving 7 bases between the germline ends. Written as DNA, the CDR3 is TGTGCCAGCAGGCAGACTAGCACAGATACGCAGTATTTT. Translated, it gives CASRQTSTDTQYF.

The chain has TRBV30 and TRBJ2-7, with 8 bases aligning to TRBD2. Germline CDR1 GTSNPN, CDR2 SVGIG (reference sequence). The V gene end was trimmed by 2 bases and the J gene end by 4 bases; junction bases not matched to a gene: 13. This CDR3 has 16 amino acids. The CDR3 loop is CAWSPGLVGGWYEQYF. The CDR3 nucleotides read TGTGCCTGGAGTCCGGGACTAGTGGGAGGGTGGTACGAGCAGTACTTC.

V usage is TRBV5-1 and J usage is TRBJ2-1; 11 bases line up with TRBD2. In germline, CDR1 is SGHRS, CDR2 YFSETQ. V shed 0 bases, J shed 15 bases, and the junction held 11 bases outside the gene matches. This CDR3 has 15 amino acids. The CDR3 coding sequence is TGCGCCAGCAGCTTGGGGGCGACTAGCGGGATTGATTGGTTCTTC. It translates to CASSLGATSGIDWFF.

Ten or more counts support this clonotype. The chain recombines TRBV18 with TRBJ1-1; 9 bases fit TRBD1. V was clipped by 0 bases and J by 6 bases; unmatched bases: 8. Germline CDR1 KGHSH, CDR2 LQKENI. CDR3 length: 16 residues. This CDR3 is CASSPPPGQGAAEAFF. In nucleotides, the CDR3 is TGTGCCAGCTCACCACCTCCGGGACAGGGTGCAGCTGAAGCTTTCTTT.

As for this clonotype: This likely stems from a read error, as it lies one base from a far larger clone. The rearrangement joins TRBV27 to TRBJ2-1, with TRBD1 identical over 8 bases. The V gene's germline CDR1 is MNHEY and CDR2 SMNVEV (reference sequence). CDR3 size: 14 residues. CDR3 sequence (DNA): TGTGCCAGCAGTTTCGGGACAGGCCAAGAGACCCAGTGCTTC. This codes for CASSFGTGQETQCF.

Of note for this clonotype: No DNA is shown, since the ends of the CDR3 on it are uncertain; the CDR3 is the one TCRdb lists. This chain links TRBV5-1 with TRBJ2-7. The CDR3 is made up of 13 amino acids, end residues included. Germline lookup yields CDR1 SGHRS and CDR2 YFSETQ. The CDR3 protein is CASSLRQQYEQYF.

This clonotype has a count of ten or more. The chain links TRBV7-3 to TRBJ2-7; D is possibly TRBD2 (5 bases). Germline V gene data show CDR1 as SGHTA and CDR2 as FQGTGA. The CDR3 contains 14 residues. V lost 2 bases, J lost 4 bases, and 12 bases lay in between. CDR3 in DNA: TGTGCCAGCAGCTTAGGCGGTCGGGATTACGAGCAGTACTTC. Its protein product is CASSLGGRDYEQYF.

This rearrangement joins TRBV28 to TRBJ2-3, with D perhaps being TRBD1 or TRBD2 (7 bases each). Germline V gene lookup returns CDR1 MDHEN and CDR2 SYDVKM. V lost 4 bases and J 4 bases, leaving 24 bases between the germline ends. The CDR3 contains 18 residues. The CDR3 spells CASSSPRGGRDYPDTQYF. As DNA, the CDR3 is TGTGCCAGCAGTTCCCCCAGGGGGGGGCGGGATTATCCAGATACGCAGTATTTT.

A few counts support this clonotype. The chain links TRBV9 to TRBJ2-1; 8 bases match TRBD1. V lost 0 bases, J lost 2 bases, and 1 base stayed unmatched. This CDR3 is built from 15 residues. Germline V gene sequence: CDR1 SGDLS, CDR2 YYNGEE. The CDR3 region is CASSVEQGAYNEQFF. The CDR3 region has the DNA TGTGCCAGCAGCGTAGAACAGGGGGCCTACAATGAGCAGTTCTTC.

The table lists this clonotype with many counts. The CDR3 region has the DNA TGCGCCAGCAGCCCAGGACTAGCGGGAGAGCCGCAGTATTTT. Protein sequence: CASSPGLAGEPQYF. The chain carries TRBV5-1 and TRBJ2-3, with TRBD2 matching over 13 bases. The V gene end was trimmed by 4 bases and the J gene end by 10 bases; junction bases not matched to a gene: 6. CDR1 and CDR2 (germline): SGHRS, YFSETQ. The CDR3 contains 14 residues.

This clonotype was detected a few times. The chain links TRBV9 to TRBJ2-3, with a possible D match to TRBD1 (6 bases). There are 14 residues in the CDR3. V gave up 0 bases and J gave up 7 bases, with 12 bases separating them. CDR1 and CDR2 from the germline V gene are SGDLS and YYNGEE. The CDR3 coding sequence is TGTGCCAGCAGCGTAGATCTGGGGGCGCATACGCAGTATTTT. Translating it yields CASSVDLGAHTQYF.

This clonotype has a count of ten or more. This chain links TRBV28 with TRBJ1-1; TRBD1 matches at 7 bases. Germline CDR1 reads MDHEN; CDR2 reads SYDVKM. The J segment lost 1 base and the V segment lost 5 bases, leaving 7 bases of the junction unmatched. CDR3 size: 15 residues. The CDR3 sequence is CASSPRTGTNTEAFF. The CDR3 DNA is TGTGCCAGCAGTCCCCGGACAGGAACGAACACTGAAGCTTTCTTT.

This clonotype was seen at least ten times. The chain links TRBV27 to TRBJ2-3, with 13 bases identical to TRBD2. The J segment lost 4 bases and the V segment lost 5 bases, leaving 6 bases of the junction unmatched. Germline V CDR1 and CDR2: MNHEY, SMNVEV (reference sequence). This CDR3 comprises 16 residues. Here the CDR3 DNA reads TGTGCCAGCAGTACTATAGGACTAGCGGGAGCAGATACGCAGTATTTT. This gives the protein CASSTIGLAGADTQYF.

In this sample, this clonotype turned up many times. The chain carries TRBV5-1 and TRBJ2-2; the match to TRBD1 covers 7 bases. CDR3 length: 15 amino acids. The germline V gene encodes CDR1 SGHRS and CDR2 YFSETQ. The ends lost 4 bases at V and 3 bases at J; junction bases unmatched: 6. Here the CDR3 reads CASSKGTVYTGELFF. Here the CDR3 DNA reads TGCGCCAGCAGCAAAGGGACAGTTTACACCGGGGAGCTGTTTTTT.

This clonotype has a count of ten or more. V usage is TRBV30 and J usage is TRBJ2-1, with a possible D match to TRBD1 (5 bases). The CDR3 sequence is 11 residues long. Between the trimmed V and J ends, which lost 0 bases and 16 bases, there was a span of 13 bases. Germline V lookup: CDR1 GTSNPN, CDR2 SVGIG (reference sequence). As DNA, the CDR3 is TGTGCCTGGAGTGTTTTTTCAGGGATTTTCTTC. Its translation is CAWSVFSGIFF.

A few counts support this clonotype. V is TRBV10-3 and J is TRBJ1-2; a possible D gene is TRBD1 (6 bases). Germline V gene lookup returns CDR1 ENHRY and CDR2 SYGVKD. This CDR3 is built from 11 residues. V was clipped by 5 bases and J by 6 bases, with 7 bases between them. Here the CDR3 reads CAISYRDGYTF. The DNA of the CDR3 is TGTGCCATCAGTTACAGGGATGGCTACACCTTC.

This clonotype was counted many times. V is TRBV27 and J is TRBJ2-7, with 11 bases that match TRBD1. CDR3 length equals 14 residues. Germline loops: CDR1 MNHEY, CDR2 SMNVEV (reference sequence). V trimming: 3 bases; J trimming: 6 bases; junction bases outside the gene matches: 4. The CDR3 DNA reads TGTGCCAGCAGTTTCCGGGACAGGGGGTTCGAGCAGTACTTC. Its translation is CASSFRDRGFEQYF.

This chain uses TRBV28 with TRBJ2-3; a possible D gene is TRBD2 (8 bases). The CDR3 loop spans 19 amino acids. Germline V gene data show CDR1 as MDHEN and CDR2 as SYDVKM. The ends were cut back, 4 bases at V and 4 bases at J, with 27 bases in the middle. CDR3 nucleotides: TGTGCCAGCAGTTCTACGGGGGGGCGGCCGGGACAGCCGGCAGATACGCAGTATTTT. Its protein product is CASSSTGGRPGQPADTQYF.

This clonotype was detected ten times or more. In DNA, the CDR3 is TGCAGTGCAACACCTAGCGGGAGCTACGAGCAGTACTTC. Amino acids: CSATPSGSYEQYF. The chain carries TRBV20-1 and TRBJ2-7, with TRBD2 matching 10 bases. Germline V CDR1 and CDR2: DFQATT, SNEGSKA (reference sequence). The CDR3 covers 13 residues. The V and J ends lost 6 bases and 3 bases, in that order; junction bases with no gene match: 5.

This clonotype was picked up a small number of times. The CDR3 DNA follows: TGCCCACAAGAGACCCAGTACTTC. This sequence encodes CPQETQYF. The chain employs TRBV5-1 and TRBJ2-5; D remains unclear. Germline V lookup: CDR1 SGHRS, CDR2 YFSETQ. CDR3 size: 8 residues.

The V call is TRBV20-1, the J call TRBJ2-7; weak D call: TRBD1 (5 bases). Trimming left V 6 bases short and J 2 bases short, with 14 bases between. The CDR3 runs 13 residues. Germline V gives CDR1 DFQATT, CDR2 SNEGSKA (reference sequence). The CDR3 region has the DNA TGCAGTGCCAGTACAGGATTCACCTACGAGCAGTACTTC. Translation: CSASTGFTYEQYF.

To note about this clonotype: The conserved phenylalanine or tryptophan is not found at the CDR3 terminus, so this likely reflects a read error. The rearrangement links TRBV3-1 to TRBJ2-1, with 9 positions matching TRBD2. Germline trimming cut 0 bases from V and 2 bases from J; bases unmatched to any gene: 8. Germline assignment: CDR1 LGHDT and CDR2 YNNKEL (reference sequence). The CDR3 runs 18 residues. This CDR3 is CASSQDWGAGGPYNEQFV. CDR3 DNA: TGTGCCAGCAGCCAAGATTGGGGAGCGGGAGGCCCCTACAATGAGCAGTTCGTC.